The next 6 T cell receptor beta chains were all read from a single sample in a study of CD8 T cells in Susac syndrome. After extraction with the RNeasy kit, about 0.45 to 1 ug of the RNA was reverse transcribed using random hexamers. TCRdb redid the calling of the immunoSEQ multiplex PCR reads with MiXCR, one entry per CDR3 protein. The sample contains under 80,000 distinct CDR3 sequences, less than 95% of which appear only once. The sample taken for sequencing was CD8+ T cells from PBMCs. These receptors were collected from a human donor with multiple sclerosis.

The chain uses TRBV6-1 and TRBJ2-7; D gene unclear. This CDR3 region has 15 residues. The ends were cut back, 3 bases at V and 0 bases at J, with 12 bases in the middle. Looked up from germline, CDR1 is MNHNS and CDR2 is SASEGT. For the CDR3, the DNA is TGTGCCAGCAGTGAGCCCCACCACTACTCCTACGAGCAGTACTTC. This codes for CASSEPHHYSYEQYF.

The chain is built from TRBV2 and TRBJ2-7, with a possible D match to TRBD2 (6 bases). Trimming took off 9 bases at V and 0 bases at J, with 12 bases between the two ends. The CDR3 consists of 13 residues. Germline values: CDR1 SNHLY, CDR2 FYNNEI. The chain's CDR3 is CARRGASSYEQYF. For the CDR3, the DNA is TGTGCCAGGCGGGGAGCCTCCTCCTACGAGCAGTACTTC.

The CDR3 DNA reads TGTGCCAGCAGTTTACTCCAGGGGAGGGAGACCCAGTACTTC. It yields the protein CASSLLQGRETQYF. V and J are TRBV27 and TRBJ2-5; D possibly uses TRBD1 or TRBD2 (6 bases each). V lost 2 bases to trimming and J lost 5 bases, with 12 bases between them. Germline V lookup: CDR1 MNHEY, CDR2 SMNVEV (reference sequence). The CDR3 loop spans 14 amino acids.

The chain uses TRBV13 and TRBJ1-1; D perhaps matches TRBD1 (5 bases). V lost 5 bases and J lost 7, with 17 bases in between. The CDR3 is 14 amino acids. CDR1 is PRHDT and CDR2 is FYEKMQ in the germline V gene (reference sequence). The CDR3 DNA is TGTGCCAGCAGCGCCCAAGACTCTGGGGGTGAAGCTTTCTTT. Its protein is CASSAQDSGGEAFF.

The chain employs TRBV4-1 and TRBJ1-5; D is undetermined. Trimming cost V 0 bases and J 4 bases, with 16 bases left between them. Per germline, CDR1 MGHRA and CDR2 YSYEKL. The CDR3 has 17 residues. Written as DNA, the CDR3 is TGCGCCAGCAGCCAAGATCGGGAAGGGTTTGGGAATCAGCCCCAGCATTTT. Its translation is CASSQDREGFGNQPQHF.

The chain recombines TRBV29-1 with TRBJ1-4; 9 bases line up with TRBD1. J gave up 5 bases and V 1 base, and 5 bases lay outside the gene matches. Per germline, CDR1 SQVTM and CDR2 ANQGSEA. The CDR3 spans 15 residues. CDR3 sequence: CSVEARDRANEKLFF. The CDR3 nucleotides are TGCAGCGTTGAAGCCCGGGACAGGGCGAATGAAAAACTGTTTTTT.